Listed below are T cell receptor beta chains from one sample, sequenced in a study of blood T cell repertoires in COVID-19. Repertoires were generated with immunoSEQ multiplex PCR, while TCRdb's copy carries only in-frame clones and drops some. Of about 50,000 clones detected, about 80% appear once; the ten largest clones hold around 7.2%. Sequencing used peripheral blood. These receptors came from a man in his 70s with active COVID-19. The CDR3 runs from the conserved cysteine through the conserved F or W. A D gene is named only where the DNA matches it firmly. Clone size is shown for a subset of rows, as once, few, many or a class of expanded clone.

CDR3 DNA	CDR3 protein	V gene	J gene	D gene	clone size
TGTGCCTGTCCCGGGGGGGGCCCTGGAAACACCATATATTTT	CACPGGGPGNTIYF	TRBV30	TRBJ1-3	-	-
TGTGCCAGTAGCTTGGCCTCCGGGGGGTCACCCCTCCACTTT	CASSLASGGSPLHF	TRBV19	TRBJ1-6	-	once
TGCGCCAGCAGCCCGGACAGGGGAAGCTCCTACGAGCAGTACTTC	CASSPDRGSSYEQYF	TRBV5-1	TRBJ2-7	TRBD1	few
TGTGCCAGCAGCTTAGACGGGTCTATGGGCAATCAGCCCCAGCATTTT	CASSLDGSMGNQPQHF	TRBV11-1	TRBJ1-5	-	-
TGTGCCAGCAGTCCTATCCAAAATCAGCCCCAGCATTTT	CASSPIQNQPQHF	TRBV12-3/TRBV12-4	TRBJ1-5	-	-
TGTGCCAGCAGTACCGGGACTCACTCCTACGAGCAGTACTTC	CASSTGTHSYEQYF	TRBV6-5	TRBJ2-7	-	-
TGCAGCGTTGGGGAGGGGGGGAACCAAGAGACCCAGTACTTC	CSVGEGGNQETQYF	TRBV29-1	TRBJ2-5	-	-
TGTGCCAGCAGCGACCGGACAGGGTATAATTCACCCCTCCACTTT	CASSDRTGYNSPLHF	TRBV6-2/TRBV6-3	TRBJ1-6	TRBD1	-
TGTGCCAGCACTTCTAGCCCTCAAGAGACCCAGTACTTC	CASTSSPQETQYF	TRBV7-2	TRBJ2-5	-	once
TGCGCCAGCAGCTTCGGGGGGGCCAGCGAGACCCAGTACTTC	CASSFGGASETQYF	TRBV5-1	TRBJ2-5	TRBD2	-
TGTGCCAGCAGCTCCGACAGCTTCCATGAAGCTTTCTTT	CASSSDSFHEAFF	TRBV7-9	TRBJ1-1	-	-
TGTGCCAGCTCACCCGGGTTAGCGGGGGTCTACGAGCAGTACTTC	CASSPGLAGVYEQYF	TRBV18	TRBJ2-7	TRBD2	-
TGTGCCAGCAGCACCGGGACAGGGGCCTACAATGAGCAGTTCTTC	CASSTGTGAYNEQFF	TRBV6-5	TRBJ2-1	TRBD1	-
TGCGCCAGCAGCGGACTAGCGGGGGCCAACAATGAGCAGTTCTTC	CASSGLAGANNEQFF	TRBV5-1	TRBJ2-1	TRBD2	-
TGTGCCACCGCCCGACGGAGGGGTGAAAAACTGTTTTTT	CATARRRGEKLFF	TRBV7-3	TRBJ1-4	-	-
TGCGCCAGCAGCCCGGGACTAGCGGGGGGATTCTACAATGAGCAGTTCTTC	CASSPGLAGGFYNEQFF	TRBV5-1	TRBJ2-1	TRBD2	-
TGTGCCAGCACCCGACAGACTGGAAACACCATATATTTT	CASTRQTGNTIYF	TRBV12-3/TRBV12-4	TRBJ1-3	-	-
TGTGCCAGCAGTTCCACAGGGTCAAATCAGCCCCAGCATTTT	CASSSTGSNQPQHF	TRBV28	TRBJ1-5	-	-
TGCGCCAGCAGCTCCCCTGAGAGCTCTGGAAACACCATATATTTT	CASSSPESSGNTIYF	TRBV5-1	TRBJ1-3	-	-
TGTGCCAGCACCCTTGGCGGGGTCATTAATTCACCCCTCCACTTT	CASTLGGVINSPLHF	TRBV5-4	TRBJ1-6	-	-
TGCGCCAGCAGCCCTACCCCCCAGGAAAACTATGGCTACACCTTC	CASSPTPQENYGYTF	TRBV5-1	TRBJ1-2	-	-
TGCGCCAGCAAGGAAGCTAGCGGGGGAAACACAGATACGCAGTATTTT	CASKEASGGNTDTQYF	TRBV4-1	TRBJ2-3	TRBD2	few
TGCGCCAGCAGCTTGGACGCGGGGGGGCTTACAGATACGCAGTATTTT	CASSLDAGGLTDTQYF	TRBV5-1	TRBJ2-3	TRBD2	once
TGTGCCAGCAGTTGGGACAGGGAGTGGGAAAAACTGTTTTTT	CASSWDREWEKLFF	TRBV7-9	TRBJ1-4	TRBD1	-
TGTGCCAGCAGTGGGAGACAGGGGTCCCGCAACTATGGCTACACCTTC	CASSGRQGSRNYGYTF	TRBV6-2/TRBV6-3	TRBJ1-2	TRBD1	once
TGTGCCAGCAGTTTAAGCGGGAAAGAGACCCAGTACTTC	CASSLSGKETQYF	TRBV12-3/TRBV12-4	TRBJ2-5	TRBD2	-
TGTGCCAGCAGTTTAATCTACAGGGGAGGTGTAAACTATGGCTACACCTTC	CASSLIYRGGVNYGYTF	TRBV27	TRBJ1-2	TRBD1	-
TGTGCCAGCAGCTTAACCCCCATACAGGGTAGCTATGGCTACACCTTC	CASSLTPIQGSYGYTF	TRBV11-2	TRBJ1-2	-	once
TGCGCCAGCAGCCAAGATGGGACTCCTTGGGGAAAACTGTTTTTT	CASSQDGTPWGKLFF	TRBV4-3	TRBJ1-4	-	few
TGTGCCAGCAGTCCCGCACTCTCTGGGGCCAACGTCCTGACTTTC	CASSPALSGANVLTF	TRBV27	TRBJ2-6	-	-
TGTGCCAGCAGCCCCGGGACAGCCCTTAGTGATGAGCAGTTCTTC	CASSPGTALSDEQFF	TRBV13	TRBJ2-1	TRBD1	-
TGTGCCAGTCAAGGAGGCGGGTTATTTTGGTACTTC	CASQGGGLFWYF	TRBV6-5	TRBJ2-7	-	-
TGTGCCAGCAGCTCATGGGCCCAGGGGACCTACGAGCAGTACTTC	CASSSWAQGTYEQYF	TRBV7-9	TRBJ2-7	-	-
TGTGCCAGCAGCTTTCGCGGGGGCGCCCAAGAGACCCAGTACTTC	CASSFRGGAQETQYF	TRBV13	TRBJ2-5	-	-
TGTGCCAGCAGCGTAAGCCCCACAGACCATCCTAACTATGGCTACACCTTC	CASSVSPTDHPNYGYTF	TRBV9	TRBJ1-2	-	-
TGCGCCAGCAGCCAAGAATACAGGGGTTCGGATGGCTACACCTTC	CASSQEYRGSDGYTF	TRBV4-3	TRBJ1-2	TRBD1	-
TGTGCCAGCAGCTTAGAGGGGTCAGGGAATTCACCCCTCCACTTT	CASSLEGSGNSPLHF	TRBV11-2	TRBJ1-6	-	once
TGTGCCAGCAGCCAAGCGGGGACGGCGGGGCGCGAGCAGTACTTC	CASSQAGTAGREQYF	TRBV3-1/TRBV3-2	TRBJ2-7	-	few
TGTGCCAGCAGTCAATCCGACAGGGGCCCATATGGCTACACCTTC	CASSQSDRGPYGYTF	TRBV27	TRBJ1-2	TRBD1	-
TGTGCCAGTTTAAGGAGCGGGGCTCAGAACAATGAGCAGTTCTTC	CASLRSGAQNNEQFF	TRBV6-6	TRBJ2-1	TRBD2	-
TGTGCCAGCAGCTTTGCGGGGGGCCCTGCAAACATTCAGTACTTC	CASSFAGGPANIQYF	TRBV5-4	TRBJ2-4	TRBD2	-
TGTGCCAGTAGTATAGATCATCGGGACAGAGCTGAAGCTTTCTTT	CASSIDHRDRAEAFF	TRBV19	TRBJ1-1	TRBD1	once
TGTGCCAGCAGCCAAGGGGCAGGGGTATTGGAGAAAGAGACCCAGTACTTC	CASSQGAGVLEKETQYF	TRBV21-1	TRBJ2-5	-	-
TGTGCCAGCAGCTCCCAGCGGGGGGGTGCCAATGAGCAGTTCTTC	CASSSQRGGANEQFF	TRBV7-8	TRBJ2-1	TRBD2	-
TGTGCCAGCAGCTTTACCCTAATAAACCCCAACACTGAAGCTTTCTTT	CASSFTLINPNTEAFF	TRBV5-5	TRBJ1-1	-	-
TGTGCCAGCAGGGATCAACGACAGGGCCTTAGCTCCTACGAGCAGTACTTC	CASRDQRQGLSSYEQYF	TRBV7-7	TRBJ2-7	TRBD1	-
TGTGCCAGCAGTGAAAACTACCACGAGCAGCCCCAGCATTTT	CASSENYHEQPQHF	TRBV2	TRBJ1-5	-	-
TGCGCCAGCAGCTTTTGGACTAGCAATGAGCAGTTCTTC	CASSFWTSNEQFF	TRBV5-1	TRBJ2-1	TRBD2	-
TGTGCCTGGGGCGCTCGTTTCAGACTTGCCACCGGGGAGCTGTTTTTT	CAWGARFRLATGELFF	TRBV30	TRBJ2-2	-	-
TGTGCCAGCAGGACAGTCACAGATACGCAGTATTTT	CASRTVTDTQYF	TRBV6-6	TRBJ2-3	-	-
TGCGCCACCAGTGCTAGCGGGGTGGGTACGCAGTATTTT	CATSASGVGTQYF	TRBV5-1	TRBJ2-3	TRBD2	-
TGTGCCAGCAGCTGGGCGGGACAGGGGTCAGGCACAGATACGCAGTATTTT	CASSWAGQGSGTDTQYF	TRBV7-2	TRBJ2-3	TRBD1	-
TGTGCCAGCAGCTTGGGACTAGCGGACATACAAGAGACCCAGTACTTC	CASSLGLADIQETQYF	TRBV5-6	TRBJ2-5	TRBD2	-
TGTGCCAGCAGCTTGGATAGGACAGGGGTCAATGAGCAGTTCTTC	CASSLDRTGVNEQFF	TRBV5-6	TRBJ2-1	TRBD1	-
TGTGCCAGCAGCCAAGAAGGCAGGGGCCGCTCCTACAATGAGCAGTTCTTC	CASSQEGRGRSYNEQFF	TRBV4-2	TRBJ2-1	-	-
TGTGCCAGCAGGGACGGACAGGGTAAGGCTCAGCCCCAGCATTTT	CASRDGQGKAQPQHF	TRBV2	TRBJ1-5	TRBD1	-
TGTGCCAGCAGTTTAAAAGGGCAGGGGAATAATTCACCCCTCCACTTT	CASSLKGQGNNSPLHF	TRBV27	TRBJ1-6	-	few
TGTGCCAGCAGCGTGAGTTTCCAGCCAGCGGGGACCCTGCACACCTTC	CASSVSFQPAGTLHTF	TRBV9	TRBJ1-2	-	-
TGTGCCAGCAGTTATACCCCAGGGCGGGAGACCCAGTACTTC	CASSYTPGRETQYF	TRBV6-5	TRBJ2-5	-	-
TGTGCCAGCAGCTTACAGGGGGCGAGGGAGCAGTACTTC	CASSLQGAREQYF	TRBV7-9	TRBJ2-7	TRBD1	-